The rows below give T cell receptor beta chains drawn from one sample of a study of cytomegalovirus exposure and HLA in healthy donors. Data came from immunoSEQ multiplex PCR; TCRdb stores just in-frame clones and leaves some out. The data show approximately 100,000 clones, with about 90% seen just once and around 6% held by the top ten. The sample taken for sequencing was PBMCs. All receptors come from a man between 18 and 29 years old in good health and CMV-seropositive. The CDR3 runs from the conserved cysteine through the conserved F or W. D genes are given only for firm matches. Clone size is not always given. Where it is, it says once, few, many or a class for expanded clones.

v_call: TRBV7-2; clone_size: .; j_call: TRBJ1-2; d_call: TRBD1; cdr3_nt: TGTGCCAGCAGCGAGGCGCAGGGGGCGTACTATGGCTACACCTTC; cdr3_aa: CASSEAQGAYYGYTF
v_call: TRBV19; clone_size: .; j_call: TRBJ1-6; d_call: TRBD1; cdr3_nt: TGTGCCAGTAGTATAGACCGGACAGGTTTTGACTCACCCCTCCACTTT; cdr3_aa: CASSIDRTGFDSPLHF
v_call: TRBV7-8; clone_size: .; j_call: TRBJ2-2; d_call: TRBD2; cdr3_nt: TGTGCCAGCAGCTTAGGCGGGAGTGCCACCGGGGAGCTGTTTTTT; cdr3_aa: CASSLGGSATGELFF
v_call: TRBV4-3; clone_size: .; j_call: TRBJ2-3; d_call: TRBD1; cdr3_nt: TGCGCCAGCAGCCAAGATCTCACAGGGGGCTCGACAGATACGCAGTATTTT; cdr3_aa: CASSQDLTGGSTDTQYF
v_call: TRBV12-5; clone_size: few; j_call: TRBJ2-5; d_call: TRBD1; cdr3_nt: TGTGCTAGTGGTTCCCGCCTGTGGGACAGCTTTTTTGAGAAAGCCCAGTACTTC; cdr3_aa: CASGSRLWDSFFEKAQYF
v_call: TRBV7-8; clone_size: .; j_call: TRBJ2-5; d_call: TRBD1; cdr3_nt: TGTGCCAGCAGCAAGACAGGGGTGAGGGAGACCCAGTACTTC; cdr3_aa: CASSKTGVRETQYF
v_call: TRBV6-1; clone_size: .; j_call: TRBJ2-1; d_call: TRBD1; cdr3_nt: TGTGCCAGCAGTGAAGGGACAGGGACCTACAATGAGCAGTTCTTC; cdr3_aa: CASSEGTGTYNEQFF
v_call: TRBV10-3; clone_size: .; j_call: TRBJ2-5; d_call: TRBD2; cdr3_nt: TGTGCCATCAGTGCAGGCCTAGCGGGAGTTGGAGAGACCCAGTACTTC; cdr3_aa: CAISAGLAGVGETQYF
v_call: TRBV25-1; clone_size: .; j_call: TRBJ2-3; d_call: .; cdr3_nt: TGTGCCAGCAGTGAATTCAGGGGTATTAGCACAGATACGCAGTATTTT; cdr3_aa: CASSEFRGISTDTQYF
v_call: TRBV13; clone_size: .; j_call: TRBJ2-3; d_call: .; cdr3_nt: TGTGCCAGCAGCGCCGGCGGTTCAGATACGCAGTATTTT; cdr3_aa: CASSAGGSDTQYF
v_call: TRBV7-2; clone_size: .; j_call: TRBJ1-6; d_call: .; cdr3_nt: TGTGCCAGCAGCTTAGGGCCCGCCCCCAATTCACCCCTCCACTTT; cdr3_aa: CASSLGPAPNSPLHF
v_call: TRBV29-1; clone_size: .; j_call: TRBJ1-3; d_call: TRBD1; cdr3_nt: TGCAGCGCCGGGACAGGGGGCGGAAACACCATATATTTT; cdr3_aa: CSAGTGGGNTIYF
v_call: TRBV5-5; clone_size: .; j_call: TRBJ1-3; d_call: .; cdr3_nt: TGTGCCAGCAGTGCGAATTTTGGAAACACCATATATTTT; cdr3_aa: CASSANFGNTIYF
v_call: TRBV7-6; clone_size: .; j_call: TRBJ1-5; d_call: .; cdr3_nt: TGTGCCAGCAGCTCCGGGGGGGGCTCGGGACAGCCCCAGCATTTT; cdr3_aa: CASSSGGGSGQPQHF
v_call: TRBV6-5; clone_size: .; j_call: TRBJ2-7; d_call: TRBD2; cdr3_nt: TGTGCCAGCAGCCAGGCCGCTAGCGGGTACTACGAGCAGTACTTC; cdr3_aa: CASSQAASGYYEQYF
v_call: TRBV25-1; clone_size: .; j_call: TRBJ2-5; d_call: .; cdr3_nt: TGTGCCAGCAGTGACTCGACAAGAGAAGAGACCCAGTACTTC; cdr3_aa: CASSDSTREETQYF
v_call: TRBV5-6; clone_size: .; j_call: TRBJ1-1; d_call: .; cdr3_nt: TGTGCCAGCAGCTTGTGGCTGATAATGAACACTGAAGCTTTCTTT; cdr3_aa: CASSLWLIMNTEAFF
v_call: TRBV6-7; clone_size: .; j_call: TRBJ2-7; d_call: TRBD1; cdr3_nt: TGTGCCAGCAGTTACTCGTTGGGTGACAGGGTTACCTACGAGCAGTACTTC; cdr3_aa: CASSYSLGDRVTYEQYF
v_call: TRBV28; clone_size: .; j_call: TRBJ2-1; d_call: TRBD2; cdr3_nt: TGTGCCAGCAGTTTAGTCTGGACTAGCGGGAGTAGGAGGCAGTTCTTC; cdr3_aa: CASSLVWTSGSRRQFF
v_call: TRBV5-1; clone_size: .; j_call: TRBJ1-6; d_call: .; cdr3_nt: TGCGCCAGCAGCTTGGGGGGGGGCAATTCACCCCTCCACTTT; cdr3_aa: CASSLGGGNSPLHF
v_call: TRBV29-1; clone_size: .; j_call: TRBJ2-7; d_call: TRBD1; cdr3_nt: TGCAGCGTCCAGGCGGGACAGGGCTACGAGCAGTACTTC; cdr3_aa: CSVQAGQGYEQYF
v_call: TRBV7-2; clone_size: .; j_call: TRBJ2-7; d_call: TRBD1; cdr3_nt: TGTGCCAGCAGGGTTACCGGGACAGCCTACGAGCAGTACTTC; cdr3_aa: CASRVTGTAYEQYF
v_call: TRBV6-1; clone_size: .; j_call: TRBJ2-2; d_call: .; cdr3_nt: TGTGCCAGCAGTGAGGAGGGGGGGTACACCGGGGAGCTGTTTTTT; cdr3_aa: CASSEEGGYTGELFF
v_call: TRBV29-1; clone_size: .; j_call: TRBJ2-1; d_call: TRBD2; cdr3_nt: TGCAGCGACATCGGGGCTAGCGGAAACAATGAGCAGTTCTTC; cdr3_aa: CSDIGASGNNEQFF
v_call: TRBV12-5; clone_size: .; j_call: TRBJ2-3; d_call: TRBD2; cdr3_nt: TGTGCTAGAGTCGACAGGAAAACTAGCGGGGGGGCCGATCCCAAGAGCACAGATACGCAGTATTTT; cdr3_aa: CARVDRKTSGGADPKSTDTQYF
v_call: TRBV7-8; clone_size: many; j_call: TRBJ2-1; d_call: TRBD1; cdr3_nt: TGTGCCAGCAGCTTAGTAGGGGGCAGGTCCTACAATGAGCAGTTCTTC; cdr3_aa: CASSLVGGRSYNEQFF
v_call: TRBV19; clone_size: .; j_call: TRBJ2-2; d_call: TRBD1; cdr3_nt: TGTGCCAGTAGTCCCGGGACAGGGAACACCGGGGAGCTGTTTTTT; cdr3_aa: CASSPGTGNTGELFF
v_call: TRBV29-1; clone_size: once; j_call: TRBJ2-7; d_call: .; cdr3_nt: TGCAGCGTTGAGCTCGGGGAGATCTACGAGCAGTACTTC; cdr3_aa: CSVELGEIYEQYF
v_call: TRBV4-3; clone_size: .; j_call: TRBJ1-1; d_call: .; cdr3_nt: TGCGCCAGCAGCCAAGACAGGGCGGGGACTGAAGCTTTCTTT; cdr3_aa: CASSQDRAGTEAFF